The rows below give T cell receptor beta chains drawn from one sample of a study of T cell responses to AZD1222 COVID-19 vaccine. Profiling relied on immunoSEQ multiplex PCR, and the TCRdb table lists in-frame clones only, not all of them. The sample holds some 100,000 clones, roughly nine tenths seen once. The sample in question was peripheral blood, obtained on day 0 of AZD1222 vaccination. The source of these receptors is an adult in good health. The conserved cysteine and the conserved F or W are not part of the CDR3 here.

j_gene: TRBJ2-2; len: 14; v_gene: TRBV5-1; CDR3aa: ASSSPGTGGSGELF
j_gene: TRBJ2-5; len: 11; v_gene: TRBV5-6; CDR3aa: ASSLTGGETQY
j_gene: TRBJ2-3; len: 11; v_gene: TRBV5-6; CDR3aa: ASGISGTDTQY
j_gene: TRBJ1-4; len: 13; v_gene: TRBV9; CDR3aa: ASSVLQGVGEKLF
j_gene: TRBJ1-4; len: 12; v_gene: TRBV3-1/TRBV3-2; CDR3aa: ASSQGFGNEKLF
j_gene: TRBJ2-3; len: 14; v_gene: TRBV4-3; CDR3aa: ASSQPAWASTDTQY
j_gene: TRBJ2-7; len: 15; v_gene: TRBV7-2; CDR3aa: ASSFTGTSRRTYEQY
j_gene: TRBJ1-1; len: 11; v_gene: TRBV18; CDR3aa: ASSPVSDTEAF
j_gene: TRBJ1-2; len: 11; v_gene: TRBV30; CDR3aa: AWRVQGAHGYT
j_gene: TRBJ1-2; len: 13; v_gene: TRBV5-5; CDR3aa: ASSQALGVGYGYT
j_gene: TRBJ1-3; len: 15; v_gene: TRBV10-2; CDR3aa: ASSDPYLPLKGNTIY
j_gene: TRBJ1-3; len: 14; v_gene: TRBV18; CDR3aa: ASSPPTGTGGNTIY
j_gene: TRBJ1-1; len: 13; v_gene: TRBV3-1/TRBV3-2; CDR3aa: ASSQRQGMNTEAF
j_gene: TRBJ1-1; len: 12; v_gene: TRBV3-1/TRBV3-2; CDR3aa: ASSQAPTPTEAF
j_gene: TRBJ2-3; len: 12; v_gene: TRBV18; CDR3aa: ASSPAGGEDTQY
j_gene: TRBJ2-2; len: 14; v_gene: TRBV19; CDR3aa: ASSIRLQQGTGELF
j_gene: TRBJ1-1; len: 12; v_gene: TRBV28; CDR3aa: ASSSTRGGTEAF
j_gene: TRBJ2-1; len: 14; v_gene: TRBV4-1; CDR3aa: ASSQRIGESYNEQF
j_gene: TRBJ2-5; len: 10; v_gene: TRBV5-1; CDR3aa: ASRQSVETQY
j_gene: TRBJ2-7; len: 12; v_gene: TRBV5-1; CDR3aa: ASSLGQGLVEQY
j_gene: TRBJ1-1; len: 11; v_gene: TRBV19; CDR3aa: ASTWTGNTEAF
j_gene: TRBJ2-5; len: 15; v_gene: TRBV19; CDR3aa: ATSGSGGAKSQETQY
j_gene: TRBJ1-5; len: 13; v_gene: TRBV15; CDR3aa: ATSRAPGGNQPQH
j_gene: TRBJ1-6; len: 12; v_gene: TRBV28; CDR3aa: ASKTGGVSSPLH
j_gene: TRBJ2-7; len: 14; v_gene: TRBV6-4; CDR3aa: ASSETRTSGIHEQY
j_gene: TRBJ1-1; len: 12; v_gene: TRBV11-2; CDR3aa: ASSYKTGFTEAF
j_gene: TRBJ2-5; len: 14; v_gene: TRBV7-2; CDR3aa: ASSLTRVSGAETQY
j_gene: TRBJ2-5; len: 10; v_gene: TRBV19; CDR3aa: ASARDQETQY
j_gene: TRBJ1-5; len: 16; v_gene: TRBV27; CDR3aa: ASSPPRGTGCNHRPQH
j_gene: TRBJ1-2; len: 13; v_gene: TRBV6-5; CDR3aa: ASTLSGQLIYGYT
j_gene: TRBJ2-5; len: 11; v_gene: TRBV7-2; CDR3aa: ASSFLISETQY
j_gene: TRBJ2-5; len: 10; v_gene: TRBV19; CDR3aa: ASSIRGETQY
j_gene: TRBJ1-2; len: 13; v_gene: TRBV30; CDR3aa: AWSALQGASYGYT
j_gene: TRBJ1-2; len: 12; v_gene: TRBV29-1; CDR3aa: SVTSMGVNYGYT
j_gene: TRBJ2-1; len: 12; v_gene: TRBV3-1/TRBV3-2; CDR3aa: ASSQGRPSSEQF